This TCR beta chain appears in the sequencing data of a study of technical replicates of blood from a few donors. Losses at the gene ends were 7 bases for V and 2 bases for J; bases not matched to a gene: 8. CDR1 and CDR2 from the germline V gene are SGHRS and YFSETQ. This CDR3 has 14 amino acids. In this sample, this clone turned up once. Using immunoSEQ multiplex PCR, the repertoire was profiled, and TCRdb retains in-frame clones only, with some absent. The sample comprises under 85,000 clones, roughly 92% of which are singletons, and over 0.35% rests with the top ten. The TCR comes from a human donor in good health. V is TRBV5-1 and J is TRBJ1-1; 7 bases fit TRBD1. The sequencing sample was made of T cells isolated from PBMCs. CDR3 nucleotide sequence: TGCGCCAGCCACCTACAGGGGCTAAACACTGAAGCTTTCTTT. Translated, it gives CASHLQGLNTEAFF.